This paragraph covers one T cell receptor beta chain sequence. This record comes from a study of T cells in Graves' hyperthyroidism and ophthalmopathy. TCR beta CDR3 regions were amplified from RNA transcripts. First-round RT-PCR with HTBI primers amplified the TCR CDR3 region. Using its own MiXCR run on the multiplex PCR reads, TCRdb lists one record per CDR3 protein. The repertoire holds 90,000 to 120,000 distinct CDR3 sequences, with about 15% as singletons. The sequencing sample was made of blood. The receptor comes from a woman between 50 and 59 years old with Graves' hyperthyroidism.

For the CDR3, the DNA is TGTGCCAGCAGCCAGGGAGCTCCTGAAGCTTTCTTT. As protein: CASSQGAPEAFF. V and J are TRBV3-1 and TRBJ1-1; D call uncertain. Per germline, CDR1 LGHDT and CDR2 YNNKEL (reference sequence). Trimming shortened V by 3 bases and J by 6 bases, and 8 bases separated the two germline ends. The CDR3 is 12 amino acids.